A single sample is the source of the 2 T cell receptor beta chains below, sequenced in a study of regulatory T cells in long-lasting Graves disease. For TCR beta, libraries came from iRepertoire HTBI primers and Arm-PCR of CDR3 regions. TCRdb processed the multiplex PCR reads anew with MiXCR; each CDR3 protein has one entry. The sample lists hundreds of thousands of distinct CDR3 sequences, roughly 15% occurring once. Time point: newly diagnosed GD, antithyroid drugs for less than 3 months. RNA extracted from PBMCs served as the sequencing template. The data also belong to a second study, concerning T cells in Graves' hyperthyroidism and ophthalmopathy.

Sequenced here: peripheral blood mononuclear cells (PBMCs), sampled at new diagnosis, from a patient treated with antithyroid drugs. The receptors originated from a woman under 40 with Graves disease.

This sequence joins TRBV19 and TRBJ1-1; no definite D call. Trimming removed 3 bases at V and 5 bases at J, with 16 bases between. Germline lookup yields CDR1 LNHDA and CDR2 SQIVND (reference sequence). CDR3 length equals 15 residues. This CDR3 is CASSIVTPARTEAFF. Here the CDR3 DNA reads TGTGCCAGTAGTATTGTAACCCCAGCAAGGACTGAAGCTTTCTTT. Drawing the rest from reference TRBV19 and TRBJ1-1, the complete variable domain is DGGITQSPKYLFRKEGQNVTLSCEQNLNHDAMYWYRQDPGQGLRLIYYSQIVNDFQKGDIAEGYSVSREKKESFPLTVTSAQKNPTAFYLCASSIVTPARTEAFFGQGTRLTVV.

In this sample, this clonotype turned up many times. This rearrangement joins TRBV7-6 to TRBJ1-1; D not resolved. The V gene lost 1 base and the J gene lost 1 base, with 13 bases spanning the gap. Germline CDR1 and CDR2: SGHVS and FNYEAQ. This CDR3 comprises 16 residues. CDR3 DNA: TGTGCCAGCAGCTTAGAAGCGACGGCGACGAACACTGAAGCTTTCTTT. Protein sequence: CASSLEATATNTEAFF. The variable domain in full, completed from reference TRBV7-6 and TRBJ1-1, reads GAGVSQSPRYKVTKRGQDVALRCDPISGHVSLYWYRQALGQGPEFLTYFNYEAQQDKSGLPNDRFSAERPEGSISTLTIQRTEQRDSAMYRCASSLEATATNTEAFFGQGTRLTVV.